Listed here is a single T cell receptor (beta chain). This clone was counted a single time. This receptor's antigen is unknown. Base qualities are not provided; no much larger clone lies one nucleotide away. The sample's time point label is to be understood as: baseline before oral tofacitinib. From alopecia areata patients, peripheral blood was collected along with lesional scalp punch biopsies. After PBMCs were isolated by density centrifugation and stained for CD3, CD4 and CD8, a FACSAria was used to sort CD4+ and CD8+ T cells. The data stem from a study of CD8+ T cells in alopecia areata listed by TCRdb under 2018. Broadly, across the study: Treated patients were enrolled in an open-label pilot trial of oral tofacitinib, 5 to 10 mg twice daily, for moderate-to-severe alopecia areata. Tofacitinib was administered for 6 to 18 months, and 6 months of follow-up off drug were then conducted to assess delayed response and recurrence. High-throughput TCRbeta sequencing was used to examine T cell clonal expansion in alopecia areata in both the C3H/HeJ mouse model and human patients. Human TCRbeta sequencing covered scalp tissue and sorted CD4+ and CD8+ peripheral blood T cells from patchy and totalis/universalis alopecia areata patients and healthy controls. Tofacitinib-treated patients had biopsies at baseline and at 4 and 24 weeks of treatment, with a later scalp biopsy in several patients. Clonality in the scalp was compared among normal scalp (n=4), patchy alopecia areata scalp (n=8), and alopecia totalis/universalis scalp (n=8). The RNA source kit depended on sample type: the PAXgene miRNA kit for fixed scalp, the miRNeasy kit for PBMCs, and the RNeasy kit for mouse skin. Amplification of TCRbeta CDR3 regions was done by immunoSEQ multiplex PCR using 35 Vbeta forward primers and 13 Jbeta reverse primers.

To prepare the library, the immunoSEQ multiplex PCR assay was applied. For TCR sequencing, RNA was extracted from every sample and reverse transcribed into cDNA to serve as template. First-strand cDNA was synthesized with SuperScript III using a 2:1 mix of oligo-dT and random hexamers. A synthetic immune receptor repertoire was used to assess amplification bias, and residual bias was removed computationally. As for how the authors treated the data: Raw reads were preprocessed for error removal, and CDR3 was defined according to IMGT conventions as running from the conserved cysteine to phenylalanine. Clonality was computed as 1 minus the Shannon entropy, with the entropy normalized by log2 of the number of productive unique TCRs. Scalp TCRbeta sequences were cross-referenced with sorted blood CD4 and CD8 repertoires so that the CD4 or CD8 identity of scalp clones could be inferred. Held by TCRdb, this immuneACCESS table contains in-frame sequences only and omits some clones. Under half of the omission traces to an unresolved V gene where checked; the cause of the rest is unknown. The D gene and trimming were derived from the DNA, and the V and J assignments and clone size from that table. This sample has some 240,000 clones in its table, and 50% to 70% of those were observed once. Approximately 0.5% of the sample comes from the top ten.

The paper as a whole reports these results and caveats: Lesional scalp, especially in alopecia totalis/universalis, showed higher clonality and more expanded CD8+ clones than normal scalp, suggesting antigenic drive. Unlike mouse skin, which is dominated by gammadelta T cells, normal human skin has resident alphabeta T cells that are also sequenced, and this complicates analysis of the scalp TCR repertoire. Shared TCR sequences between patients were less evident than in mice, which may be partly attributable to HLA diversity in the patient population.

The CDR3, cysteine through phenylalanine, is 13 amino acids long. Only the CDR3 portion is preserved as DNA: 39 bases, with reading frame beginning at the first base. The germline V gene encodes CDR1 SGHAT and CDR2 FQDESV (reference sequence). The junction carries 6 bases between V and J, which are trimmed by 3 bases and 1 base respectively. The rearranged segments are TRBV11-1 and TRBJ1-2; tentative D gene TRBD1, with 5 bases matching. The sequencing here drew on CD4+ T cells sorted from blood, taken at week 0. The TCR comes from a human donor with alopecia areata. CDR3 reads: CASSFDSNYGYTF. The DNA reads as follows: TGTGCCAGCAGCTTCGACAGTAACTATGGCTACACCTTC.